This T cell receptor beta chain was identified during a study of a mutant IDH1 vaccine in newly diagnosed glioma. This CDR3 comprises 16 residues. Germline CDR1 is MNHNS and CDR2 is SASEGT. V shed 1 base and J shed 2 bases, with 13 bases lying between them. Specified time point: week 11, during vaccination. Doses consisted of 300 ug of mutant IDH1 20-mer peptide each, paired with topical imiquimod. Comment on this clone: What it binds is unknown.

The repertoire was sequenced with immunoSEQ multiplex PCR; TCRdb's copy has only in-frame clones and lacks some. The sample lists roughly 120,000 clones; 80% were seen once. The rearrangement uses TRBV6-1 and TRBJ2-3; tentative D call: TRBD1 (5 bases). The sample in question was PBMCs, obtained from a glioma patient whose treatment included an IDH1 peptide vaccine. The source of this sequence is a man between 40 and 49 years old with glioma. The CDR3 nucleotides are TGTGCCAGCAGTGAAGGGAGACAGAGATTCACAGATACGCAGTATTTT. It encodes CASSEGRQRFTDTQYF.